A selection of T cell receptor beta chains follows, all from one sample in a study of blood T cell repertoires in COVID-19. TCRdb keeps only in-frame clones here, not all; method: immunoSEQ multiplex PCR. In the table there are roughly 230,000 clones, around 90% of which are singletons. Sample: peripheral blood. Source of these receptors: a man under 40 with COVID-19, enrolled during active disease. CDR3s include the opening cysteine and the closing phenylalanine or tryptophan. A D gene is named only where the DNA matches it firmly. Size is stated for part of the rows, as once, few or many counts, or as a class when the clone is expanded.

cdr3_aa cdr3_nt d_call j_call clone_size v_call
CASSPGGTETQYF TGTGCCAGCTCCCCGGGGGGGACAGAGACCCAGTACTTC TRBD2 TRBJ2-5 - TRBV2
CASSLGGQGRSPLHF TGCGCCAGCAGCTTGGGGGGACAGGGGAGGTCACCCCTCCACTTT TRBD1 TRBJ1-6 few TRBV5-1
CASRRQGEETQYF TGTGCCAGCAGACGACAGGGGGAAGAGACCCAGTACTTC TRBD1 TRBJ2-5 - TRBV6-5
CASSQTTGGYTF TGCGCCAGCAGCCAAACTACAGGCGGCTACACCTTC - TRBJ1-2 - TRBV4-1
CASSTLTGIVSYEQYF TGTGCCAGCAGCACCCTGACAGGCATCGTTTCCTACGAGCAGTACTTC - TRBJ2-7 - TRBV7-9
CASSSPGQGYHGYTF TGCGCCAGCAGCTCCCCGGGACAGGGGTATCATGGCTACACCTTC TRBD1 TRBJ1-2 - TRBV5-1
CASSHTGTYEQYF TGTGCCAGCAGTCATACAGGGACCTACGAGCAGTACTTC - TRBJ2-7 - TRBV6-5
CASSEGLAGGQTDTQYF TGTGCCAGCAGCGAGGGACTAGCGGGGGGACAAACAGATACGCAGTATTTT TRBD2 TRBJ2-3 - TRBV9
CASSYDTGYYGYTF TGTGCCAGCAGTTACGACACCGGATACTATGGCTACACCTTC - TRBJ1-2 - TRBV6-5
CASSQDARGRNTEAFF TGTGCCAGCAGCCAAGACGCCAGGGGGAGGAACACTGAAGCTTTCTTT TRBD1 TRBJ1-1 - TRBV3-1/TRBV3-2
CASSINYQETQYF TGTGCCAGCAGCATTAACTACCAAGAGACCCAGTACTTC - TRBJ2-5 - TRBV5-6
CASSRVLDRARGEQYF TGCGCCAGCAGCCGAGTCTTGGACAGGGCCCGGGGCGAGCAGTACTTC TRBD1 TRBJ2-7 once TRBV5-1
CASSLGRGDTQYF TGCGCCAGCAGCTTGGGTAGAGGAGATACGCAGTATTTT - TRBJ2-3 few TRBV5-1
CASSTGPAGNSPLHF TGTGCCAGTAGTACAGGGCCGGCTGGGAATTCACCCCTCCACTTT - TRBJ1-6 - TRBV19
CSAVDRALGYTF TGCAGCGCTGTCGACAGGGCTCTAGGCTACACCTTC TRBD1 TRBJ1-2 - TRBV29-1
CASTEGGYSPLHF TGTGCCAGCACCGAGGGAGGCTACTCACCCCTCCACTTT - TRBJ1-6 once TRBV2
CASSEELGGVATPEAFF TGTGCCAGCAGTGAAGAATTGGGGGGAGTAGCCACCCCTGAAGCTTTCTTT - TRBJ1-1 - TRBV6-1
CASSEVPVTGELFF TGTGCCAGCAGTGAAGTTCCAGTCACCGGGGAGCTGTTTTTT - TRBJ2-2 - TRBV2
CASSLERTGGMTFF TGTGCCAGCAGCTTAGAACGGACAGGGGGGATGACTTTCTTT TRBD1 TRBJ1-1 - TRBV7-2
CASSLDDSPEAFF TGTGCCAGCAGCTTAGATGACAGCCCTGAAGCTTTCTTT - TRBJ1-1 - TRBV7-9
CSVGGQPSRAFF TGCAGCGTTGGGGGACAGCCCTCCCGAGCTTTCTTT TRBD1 TRBJ1-1 - TRBV29-1
CASSLAGQGVAEAFF TGTGCCAGCAGCTTAGCAGGACAGGGGGTCGCTGAAGCTTTCTTT TRBD1 TRBJ1-1 - TRBV7-2
CASSAQGAATNEKLFF TGTGCCAGCAGCGCACAGGGGGCTGCAACTAATGAAAAACTGTTTTTT TRBD1 TRBJ1-4 - TRBV5-4
CASSPQGSYGYTF TGTGCCAGTTCGCCTCAGGGATCCTATGGCTACACCTTC - TRBJ1-2 - TRBV19
CASSEGTGVVKNIQYF TGTGCCAGCAGTGAAGGAACAGGGGTTGTCAAAAACATTCAGTACTTC TRBD1 TRBJ2-4 - TRBV6-4
CASSERTGNGYTF TGTGCCAGCAGCGAGCGGACAGGGAATGGCTACACCTTC TRBD1 TRBJ1-2 - TRBV7-9
CASSPGQLAKNIQYF TGTGCCAGCAGCCCGGGACAGTTAGCCAAAAACATTCAGTACTTC TRBD1 TRBJ2-4 once TRBV7-2